The next 13 T cell receptor beta chains were all read from a single sample in a study of blood T cell repertoires in COVID-19. Sequencing used immunoSEQ multiplex PCR; TCRdb keeps in-frame clones, though not all of them. The table has about 300,000 clones, 85% to 90% seen once. The sample comprised PBMCs or T cells enriched from blood (not recorded which). These receptors all stem from a man under 40 who had recovered from COVID-19.

This chain joins TRBV19 and TRBJ2-4, with 7 bases that match TRBD2. Germline CDR1 and CDR2: LNHDA and SQIVND (reference sequence). The CDR3 totals 13 residues. Losses at the gene ends were 7 bases for V and 6 bases for J; bases not matched to a gene: 6. The CDR3 reads CASKPWEGNIQYF. In DNA, the CDR3 is TGTGCCAGTAAACCGTGGGAGGGAAACATTCAGTACTTC.

V is TRBV29-1 and J is TRBJ1-2, with a possible D match to TRBD1 (6 bases). CDR3 size: 12 residues. Germline V CDR1 and CDR2: SQVTM, ANQGSEA. The V end was cut by 1 base, the J end by 6 bases, with 9 bases between. CDR3 DNA sequence: TGCAGCGTTGAAGTAGGGGGGGATGGCTACACCTTC. Its translation: CSVEVGGDGYTF.

This chain joins TRBV4-1 and TRBJ2-1; TRBD2 matches 9 bases. The junction had 6 bases not matched to a gene; V was cut back by 4 bases and J by 5 bases. CDR3 length: 15 amino acids. CDR1 and CDR2 (germline): MGHRA, YSYEKL. The CDR3: CASSLLAGGNNEQFF. CDR3 sequence (DNA): TGCGCCAGCAGCCTCCTGGCGGGGGGGAACAATGAGCAGTTCTTC.

This chain links TRBV2 with TRBJ1-1; 8 bases align to TRBD1. Trimming at V came to 7 bases and at J to 2 bases, leaving 6 bases not matched to a gene. The CDR3 has 14 amino acids. CDR1 SNHLY and CDR2 FYNNEI come from the germline V gene. CDR3 sequence (DNA): TGTGCCAGCAAAGGGGACAGGACCAACACTGAAGCTTTCTTT. It specifies CASKGDRTNTEAFF.

This sequence joins TRBV19 and TRBJ1-5, with 7 bases matching TRBD1. The CDR3 runs 15 residues. Germline V gene lookup returns CDR1 LNHDA and CDR2 SQIVND (reference sequence). V was pared by 3 bases and J by 7 bases, with 9 bases of the junction left unmatched. The CDR3: CASSIGLTGTQPQHF. In DNA, the CDR3 is TGTGCCAGTAGTATTGGCTTGACAGGGACCCAGCCCCAGCATTTT.

The rearrangement links TRBV30 to TRBJ1-2; 7 nucleotides agree with TRBD1. Germline values: CDR1 GTSNPN, CDR2 SVGIG (reference sequence). Trimming removed 1 base from V and 6 bases from J; junction bases left unmatched: 5. The CDR3 has 13 residues. DNA of the CDR3: TGTGCCTGGAGTGCCACAGGGGTCCATGGCTACACCTTC. Translated: CAWSATGVHGYTF.

The chain links TRBV6-2 or TRBV6-3 to TRBJ1-1; TRBD1 matches 11 bases. The length of the CDR3 is 17 residues. Germline CDR1 reads MNHEY; CDR2 reads SVGEGT. The J segment lost 5 bases and the V segment lost 0 bases, leaving 8 bases of the junction unmatched. CDR3 region: CASSYSWTGGARTEAFF. CDR3 bases: TGTGCCAGCAGTTACTCTTGGACAGGGGGCGCGAGGACTGAAGCTTTCTTT.

The chain joins TRBV5-1 to TRBJ2-7; TRBD1 aligns across 7 bases. The CDR3 is 15 amino acids. The junction had 7 bases not matched to a gene; V was cut back by 0 bases and J by 4 bases. Germline CDR1 reads SGHRS; CDR2 reads YFSETQ. The CDR3 DNA follows: TGCGCCAGCAGCTTGGTCCCGGGACAGACATACGAGCAGTACTTC. Encoded protein: CASSLVPGQTYEQYF.

The sample holds a few counts of this clone. The identical CDR3 is also encoded by other nucleotide sequences in the sample. The V and J genes are TRBV30 and TRBJ2-3; TRBD1 matches 9 bases. The germline V gene encodes CDR1 GTSNPN and CDR2 SVGIG (reference sequence). CDR3 length equals 15 residues. Losses at the gene ends were 0 bases for V and 2 bases for J; bases not matched to a gene: 3. DNA of the CDR3: TGTGCCTGGAGTGTAGGGACAGGGTTCACAGATACGCAGTATTTT. Its protein is CAWSVGTGFTDTQYF.

The chain recombines TRBV5-1 with TRBJ1-1; tentative D call: TRBD1 (6 bases). Germline V gene sequence: CDR1 SGHRS, CDR2 YFSETQ. V lost 4 bases to trimming and J lost 5 bases, with 15 bases between them. There are 14 residues in the CDR3. Here the CDR3 reads CASSPPGRGTEAFF. CDR3 DNA sequence: TGCGCCAGCAGCCCGCCGGGCAGGGGAACTGAAGCTTTCTTT.

The genes are TRBV25-1 and TRBJ2-2; perhaps TRBD2 as D (5 bases). Looked up from germline, CDR1 is MGHDK and CDR2 is SYGVNS. The CDR3 sequence is 16 residues long. V lost 1 base and J lost 2, with 11 bases in between. For the CDR3, the DNA is TGTGCCAGCAGTGAATTTCGAGGGAGTAACACCGGGGAGCTGTTTTTT. Residues: CASSEFRGSNTGELFF. Complete variable domain (other parts from reference TRBV25-1 and TRBJ2-2): EADIYQTPRYLVIGTGKKITLECSQTMGHDKMYWYQQDPGMELHLIHYSYGVNSTEKGDLSSESTVSRIRTEHFPLTLESARPSHTSQYLCASSEFRGSNTGELFFGEGSRLTVL.

The J gene is TRBJ2-7, the V gene TRBV6-5; the match to TRBD1 covers 7 bases. This CDR3 spans 15 amino acids. V gave up 6 bases and J gave up 2 bases; unmatched junction bases: 10. Germline CDR1 reads MNHEY; CDR2 reads SVGAGI. The CDR3 sequence is CASRYRDSDTYEQYF. In DNA form, the CDR3 reads TGTGCCAGCAGGTACCGGGACAGTGATACCTACGAGCAGTACTTC.

This rearrangement joins TRBV2 to TRBJ1-5; D is ambiguous. Germline lookup yields CDR1 SNHLY and CDR2 FYNNEI. CDR3 size: 13 residues. V was trimmed by 1 base and J by 9 bases, leaving 10 bases between them. Here the CDR3 DNA reads TGTGCCAGCAGTGAAGGGAGGACCGGGCCCCAGCATTTT. It translates to CASSEGRTGPQHF.